This T cell receptor (beta chain) was recovered during a study of T cells in Graves' hyperthyroidism and ophthalmopathy. The authors obtained PBMCs from over 8 ml of fresh peripheral blood. Amplification targeted TCR beta CDR3 regions from RNA transcripts. A set of HTBI primers served as the primers for a first-round RT-PCR of the TCR CDR3. TCRdb called the multiplex PCR reads again in MiXCR, with one record for every CDR3 protein. This repertoire shows fewer than 200,000 distinct CDR3 sequences, over 15% found once; its top ten account for about 31%. About this clonotype: Its antigen is not identified.

Study outcomes and limitations: Ophthalmopathy was distinguished from stable hyperthyroidism by 13 V-J signatures.

Germline V CDR1 and CDR2: DFQATT, SNEGSKA (reference sequence). V trimming: 4 bases; J trimming: 1 base; junction bases outside the gene matches: 3. The CDR3 is 13 residues long. This sequence was found in a woman aged 50 to 65 with Graves' hyperthyroidism. The sequencing sample was made of blood. The V call is TRBV20-1, the J call TRBJ1-1; 7 bases are shared with TRBD1. The CDR3 region is CSAKQGWNTEAFF. The CDR3 DNA sequence: TGCAGTGCTAAACAGGGGTGGAACACTGAAGCTTTCTTT.